This TCR beta chain came from a study of blood T cell repertoires in COVID-19. Study as a whole: The study drew acute and convalescent COVID-19 samples from the United States, Italy and Spain. T cells, B-cell-depleted T cells, or PBMCs supplied cDNA or gDNA.

This CDR3 region has 16 residues. Per germline, CDR1 MNHEY and CDR2 SVGEGT. The germline V and J ends were trimmed by 5 bases and 0 bases, with 13 bases remaining between them. In the original processing: How many nucleated cells were present was estimated from reference gene primer amplification. TCRdb's table, derived via immunoSEQ multiplex PCR, lists solely in-frame clones and lacks some. The DNA gave D and trimming, while V, J and clone size come from that table. The table shows 90,000 to 130,000 clones, with approximately 80% occurring only once. This clone was detected only a few times. This chain uses TRBV6-2 or TRBV6-3 with TRBJ2-2; D possibly corresponds to TRBD1 (6 bases). Specimen: peripheral blood. The clonotype was recovered from a woman aged 70-85 years with acute or convalescent COVID-19. CDR3 coding DNA: TGTGCCAGCAGTATCAGGGGCCATGCGAACACCGGGGAGCTGTTTTTT. The encoded protein is CASSIRGHANTGELFF.